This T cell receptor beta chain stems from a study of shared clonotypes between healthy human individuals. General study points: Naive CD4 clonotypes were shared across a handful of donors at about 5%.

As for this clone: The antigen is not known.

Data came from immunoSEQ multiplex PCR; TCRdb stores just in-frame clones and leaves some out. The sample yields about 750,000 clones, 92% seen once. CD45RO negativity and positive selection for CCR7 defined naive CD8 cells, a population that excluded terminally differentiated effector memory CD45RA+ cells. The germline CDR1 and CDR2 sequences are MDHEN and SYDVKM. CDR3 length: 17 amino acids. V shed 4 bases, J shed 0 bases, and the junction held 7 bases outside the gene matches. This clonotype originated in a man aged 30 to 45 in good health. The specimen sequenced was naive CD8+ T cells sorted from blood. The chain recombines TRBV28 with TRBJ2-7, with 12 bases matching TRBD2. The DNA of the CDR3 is TGTGCCAGCAGTTCACTAGCGGGAGGTCTAAGCTCCTACGAGCAGTACTTC. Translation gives CASSSLAGGLSSYEQYF.